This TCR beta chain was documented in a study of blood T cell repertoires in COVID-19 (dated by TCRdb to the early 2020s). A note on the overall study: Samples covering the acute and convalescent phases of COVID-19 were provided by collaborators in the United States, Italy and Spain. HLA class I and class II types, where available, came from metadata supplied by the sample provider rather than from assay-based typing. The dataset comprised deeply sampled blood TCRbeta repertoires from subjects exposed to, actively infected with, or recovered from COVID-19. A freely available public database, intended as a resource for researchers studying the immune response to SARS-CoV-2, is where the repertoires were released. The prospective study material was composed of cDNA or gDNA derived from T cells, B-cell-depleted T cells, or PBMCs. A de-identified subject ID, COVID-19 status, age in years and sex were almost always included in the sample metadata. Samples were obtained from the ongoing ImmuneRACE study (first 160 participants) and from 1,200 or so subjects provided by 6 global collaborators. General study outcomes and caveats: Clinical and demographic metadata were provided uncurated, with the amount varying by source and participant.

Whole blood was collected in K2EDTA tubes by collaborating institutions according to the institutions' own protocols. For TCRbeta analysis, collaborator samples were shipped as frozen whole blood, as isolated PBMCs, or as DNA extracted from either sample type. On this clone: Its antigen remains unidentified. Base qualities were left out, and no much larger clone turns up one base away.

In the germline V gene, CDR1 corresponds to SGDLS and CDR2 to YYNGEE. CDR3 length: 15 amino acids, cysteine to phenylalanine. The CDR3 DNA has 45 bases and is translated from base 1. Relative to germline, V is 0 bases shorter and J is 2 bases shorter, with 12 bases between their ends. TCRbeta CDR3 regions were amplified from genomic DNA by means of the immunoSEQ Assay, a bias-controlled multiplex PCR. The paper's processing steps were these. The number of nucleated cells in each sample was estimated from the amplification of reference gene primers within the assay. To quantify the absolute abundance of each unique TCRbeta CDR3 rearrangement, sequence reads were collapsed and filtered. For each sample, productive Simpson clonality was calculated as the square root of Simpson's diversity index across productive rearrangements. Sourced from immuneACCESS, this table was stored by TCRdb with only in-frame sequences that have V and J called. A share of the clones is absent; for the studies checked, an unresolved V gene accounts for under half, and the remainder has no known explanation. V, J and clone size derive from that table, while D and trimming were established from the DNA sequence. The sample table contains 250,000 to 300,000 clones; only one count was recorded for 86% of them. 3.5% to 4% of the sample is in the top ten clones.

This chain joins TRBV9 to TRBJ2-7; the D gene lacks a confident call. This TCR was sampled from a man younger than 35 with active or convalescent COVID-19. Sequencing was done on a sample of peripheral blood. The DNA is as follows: TGTGCCAGCAGCGTAGAACCACAGCCTACCTACGAGCAGTACTTC. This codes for CASSVEPQPTYEQYF.